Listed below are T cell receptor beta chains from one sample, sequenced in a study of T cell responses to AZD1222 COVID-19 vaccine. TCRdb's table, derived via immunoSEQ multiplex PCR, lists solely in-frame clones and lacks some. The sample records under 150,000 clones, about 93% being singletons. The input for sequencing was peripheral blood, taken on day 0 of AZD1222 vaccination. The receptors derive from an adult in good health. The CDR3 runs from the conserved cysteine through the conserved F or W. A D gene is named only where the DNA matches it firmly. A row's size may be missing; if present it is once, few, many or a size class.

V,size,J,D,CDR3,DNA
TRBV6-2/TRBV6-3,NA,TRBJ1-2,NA,CASRRSSGDGYTF,TGTGCCAGCCGCCGATCATCGGGGGATGGCTACACCTTC
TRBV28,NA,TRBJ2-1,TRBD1,CASSLTGGAYNEQFF,TGTGCCAGCAGTCTCACAGGGGGTGCATACAATGAGCAGTTCTTC
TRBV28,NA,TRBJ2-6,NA,CATFGGSGANVLTF,TGTGCCACCTTTGGGGGCTCTGGGGCCAACGTCCTGACTTTC
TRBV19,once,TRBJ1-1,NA,CASSYSTNTEAFF,TGTGCCAGTAGTTACTCCACGAACACTGAAGCTTTCTTT
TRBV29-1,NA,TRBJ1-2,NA,CSVDGSSF,TGCAGCGTTGACGGGAGCTCCTTC
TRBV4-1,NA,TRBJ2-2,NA,CASSQMATGELFF,TGCGCCAGCAGCCAAATGGCCACCGGGGAGCTGTTTTTT
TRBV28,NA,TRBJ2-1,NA,CASTQLAPDEQFF,TGTGCCAGCACTCAACTAGCTCCGGATGAGCAGTTCTTC
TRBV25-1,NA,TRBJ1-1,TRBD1,CASSEFGSLGTGGEKAFF,TGTGCCAGCAGTGAATTTGGAAGTCTTGGGACAGGTGGAGAAAAAGCTTTCTTT
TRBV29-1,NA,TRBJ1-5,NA,CSVSDPGDQPQHF,TGCAGCGTTTCCGACCCAGGGGATCAGCCCCAGCATTTT
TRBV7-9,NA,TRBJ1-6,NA,CASSLGQGRNSPLHF,TGTGCCAGCAGCTTAGGCCAGGGAAGGAATTCACCCCTCCACTTT
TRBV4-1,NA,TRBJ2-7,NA,CASSQDTTPGSYEQYF,TGCGCCAGCAGCCAAGATACTACTCCCGGCTCCTACGAGCAGTACTTC
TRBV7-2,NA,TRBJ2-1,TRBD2,CASSSTGLAGGRRVNEQFF,TGTGCCAGCAGCTCGACGGGACTAGCGGGAGGTAGGAGGGTCAATGAGCAGTTCTTC
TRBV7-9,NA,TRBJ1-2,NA,CASSPPEGRNYGYTF,TGTGCCAGCAGCCCGCCGGAGGGTAGAAACTATGGCTACACCTTC
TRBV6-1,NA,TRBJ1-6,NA,CASSETGTAGWPPLHF,TGTGCCAGCAGTGAAACCGGGACGGCCGGCTGGCCACCCCTCCACTTT
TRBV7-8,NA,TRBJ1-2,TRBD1,CASSPGQGLYGYTF,TGTGCCAGCAGCCCGGGACAGGGGCTCTATGGCTACACCTTC
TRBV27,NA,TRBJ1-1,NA,CASSLGGEGTEAFF,TGTGCCAGCAGTTTAGGCGGGGAAGGCACTGAAGCTTTCTTT
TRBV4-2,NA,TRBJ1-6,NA,CASSQDNNKYNSPLHF,TGTGCCAGCAGCCAAGATAACAACAAGTATAATTCACCCCTCCACTTT
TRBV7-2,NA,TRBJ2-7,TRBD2,CASSLVVGRGNEQYF,TGTGCCAGCAGCTTAGTGGTCGGGAGGGGGAACGAGCAGTACTTC
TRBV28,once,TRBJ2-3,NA,CASSSPWAPSTDTQYF,TGTGCCAGCAGTTCCCCCTGGGCTCCGAGCACAGATACGCAGTATTTT
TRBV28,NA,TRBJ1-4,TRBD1,CASSLPQGAAGEKLFF,TGTGCCAGCAGTTTACCCCAGGGGGCGGCCGGTGAAAAACTGTTTTTT
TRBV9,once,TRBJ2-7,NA,CASSVLGGGAYEQYF,TGTGCCAGCAGCGTCCTTGGAGGCGGAGCCTACGAGCAGTACTTC
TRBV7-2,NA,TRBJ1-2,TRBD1,CASSLPSGQLVGYTF,TGTGCCAGCAGCTTACCCTCGGGACAGTTAGTGGGCTACACCTTC
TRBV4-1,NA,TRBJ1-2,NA,CASSQGPYGYTF,TGCGCCAGCAGCCAAGGTCCCTATGGCTACACCTTC
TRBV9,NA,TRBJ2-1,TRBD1,CASSTDRGANEQFF,TGTGCCAGCAGCACAGACAGGGGAGCCAATGAGCAGTTCTTC
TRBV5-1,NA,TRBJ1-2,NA,CASSSTGSNYGYTF,TGCGCCAGCAGCTCGACAGGATCTAACTATGGCTACACCTTC
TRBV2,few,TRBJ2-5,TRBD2,CASRAGLAGGPSSYF,TGTGCCAGCAGGGCGGGACTAGCGGGAGGGCCCTCATCCTACTTC
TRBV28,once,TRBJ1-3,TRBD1,CASSFGWGTGGNTIYF,TGTGCCAGCAGTTTTGGGTGGGGGACAGGGGGAAACACCATATATTTT
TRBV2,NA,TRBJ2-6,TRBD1,CASSRMQGAGANVLTF,TGTGCCAGCAGCCGGATGCAGGGGGCTGGGGCCAACGTCCTGACTTTC
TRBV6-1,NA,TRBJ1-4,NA,CASSEDRGPWKLFF,TGTGCCAGCAGTGAAGACCGGGGGCCGTGGAAACTGTTTTTT
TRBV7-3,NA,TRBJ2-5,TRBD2,CASSSRLAGGGETQYF,TGTGCCAGCAGCTCCAGACTAGCGGGAGGAGGAGAGACCCAGTACTTC
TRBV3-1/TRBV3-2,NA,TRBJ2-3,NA,CASSQAGGTDTQYF,TGTGCCAGCAGCCAAGCGGGCGGCACAGATACGCAGTATTTT
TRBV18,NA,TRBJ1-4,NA,CASSPRTQVTTNEKLFF,TGTGCCAGCTCACCCAGGACTCAAGTTACAACTAATGAAAAACTGTTTTTT
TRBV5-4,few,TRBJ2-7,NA,CASSLGAGNKGYEQYF,TGTGCCAGCAGCTTGGGTGCCGGGAATAAGGGCTACGAGCAGTACTTC
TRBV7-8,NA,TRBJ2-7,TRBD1,CASSFGTGHSYEQYF,TGTGCCAGCAGCTTCGGGACAGGGCACTCCTACGAGCAGTACTTC
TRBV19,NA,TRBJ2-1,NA,CASTRDPRGNEQFF,TGTGCCAGTACCCGGGACCCCCGGGGAAATGAGCAGTTCTTC
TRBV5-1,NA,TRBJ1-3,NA,CASSLEAGGGNTIYF,TGCGCCAGCAGCTTGGAGGCAGGCGGTGGAAACACCATATATTTT
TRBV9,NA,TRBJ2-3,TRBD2,CASSVEGLAGVLSTDTQYF,TGTGCCAGCAGCGTAGAGGGACTAGCGGGAGTCCTAAGCACAGATACGCAGTATTTT
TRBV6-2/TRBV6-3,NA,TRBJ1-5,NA,CASSFGVNQPQHF,TGTGCCAGCAGTTTTGGTGTCAATCAGCCCCAGCATTTT
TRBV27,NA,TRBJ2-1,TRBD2,CASSPLAGSYNEQFF,TGTGCCAGCAGTCCTCTAGCGGGCTCCTACAATGAGCAGTTCTTC
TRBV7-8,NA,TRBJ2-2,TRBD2,CASSLRTSGGPSGELFF,TGTGCCAGCAGCTTGCGGACTAGCGGGGGGCCATCCGGGGAGCTGTTTTTT
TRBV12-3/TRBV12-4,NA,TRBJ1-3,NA,CASSLPPGNTIYF,TGTGCCAGCAGTTTGCCTCCTGGAAACACCATATATTTT
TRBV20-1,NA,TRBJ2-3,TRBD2,CSASIRGGFADTQYF,TGCAGTGCTAGTATTCGCGGGGGGTTCGCAGATACGCAGTATTTT
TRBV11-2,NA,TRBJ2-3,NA,CASSSALGGTDTQYF,TGTGCCAGCAGCTCAGCACTAGGAGGAACAGATACGCAGTATTTT
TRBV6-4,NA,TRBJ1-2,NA,CASTQGRPPGEDYGYTF,TGTGCCAGCACCCAGGGGAGGCCGCCTGGAGAGGACTATGGCTACACCTTC